The 25 T cell receptor beta chains below all came from one sample that was sequenced in a study of cytomegalovirus exposure and HLA in healthy donors. The PCR employed 60 Vbeta primers together with 13 Jbeta primers. Produced via immunoSEQ multiplex PCR; TCRdb's table is partial and in-frame only. The table includes 90,000 to 100,000 clones, 76% detected once. The specimen sequenced was PBMCs. The receptors here all came from a middle-aged man in good health and CMV-seronegative.

On this clone itself: With a far larger clone one base away, a read error is the likely cause. CDR3 sequence reads: CASSPVGRLSTDTQYF. The CDR3 DNA reads as TGTGCCAGCAGCCCGGTCGGGAGGTTATCGACAGATACGCAGTATTTT. The chain combines TRBV28 with TRBJ2-3; 7 bases are shared with TRBD2. Germline V gives CDR1 MDHEN, CDR2 SYDVKM. V was pared by 6 bases and J by 3 bases, with 12 bases of the junction left unmatched. The CDR3 length is 16 residues. The full variable domain, rest sourced from reference TRBV28 and TRBJ2-3, is DVKVTQSSRYLVKRTGEKVFLECVQDMDHENMFWYRQDPGLGLRLIYFSYDVKMKEKGDIPEGYSVSREKKERFSLILESASTNQTSMYLCASSPVGRLSTDTQYFGPGTRLTVL.

Notes on this clone: A read error may account for a junction end that differs from germline. This chain links TRBV15 with TRBJ2-3; TRBD2 is a possible D gene (6 bases). Germline CDR1 and CDR2: LNHNV and YYDKDF (reference sequence). The CDR3 is 14 residues long. CDR3 in amino acids: CAASRGGNTDTQYF. The DNA of the CDR3 is TGTGCCGCCAGCAGAGGCGGGAACACAGATACGCAGTATTTT.

V and J are TRBV5-6 and TRBJ2-1; 7 bases align to TRBD2. The CDR3 is made up of 17 amino acids. Trimming removed 1 base from V and 6 bases from J; junction bases left unmatched: 13. Germline V CDR1 and CDR2: SGHDT, YYEEEE. Here the CDR3 DNA reads TGTGCCAGCAGCTTGACCCCGGGGAGGGTACTAGGCAATGAGCAGTTCTTC. Translating gives CASSLTPGRVLGNEQFF. Together with reference TRBV5-6 and TRBJ2-1, the CDR3 gives the full variable domain: DAGVTQSPTHLIKTRGQQVTLRCSPKSGHDTVSWYQQALGQGPQFIFQYYEEEERQRGNFPDRFSGHQFPNYSSELNVNALLLGDSALYLCASSLTPGRVLGNEQFFGPGTRLTVL.

This sequence joins TRBV25-1 and TRBJ2-5; 7 bases match TRBD2. The V gene's germline CDR1 is MGHDK and CDR2 SYGVNS. Trimming at V came to 4 bases and at J to 0 bases, leaving 2 bases not matched to a gene. The CDR3 extends over 14 amino acids. Here the CDR3 DNA reads TGTGCCAGCAGTGCGGGGGGAAACCAAGAGACCCAGTACTTC. Its translation: CASSAGGNQETQYF.

This clone was seen a few times. The chain joins TRBV9 to TRBJ2-2; D is possibly TRBD2 (5 bases). Trimming pared 0 bases from V and 1 base from J, leaving 13 bases between. The germline CDR1 and CDR2 sequences are SGDLS and YYNGEE. This CDR3 has 17 amino acids. In nucleotides, the CDR3 is TGTGCCAGCAGCGTAGAGGCAGCGGCGCGGAACACCGGGGAGCTGTTTTTT. Translated: CASSVEAAARNTGELFF.

The rearrangement joins TRBV28 to TRBJ1-1, with TRBD1 matching 7 bases. The germline V gene has CDR1 MDHEN and CDR2 SYDVKM. CDR3 length: 15 residues. The V gene end was trimmed by 3 bases and the J gene end by 4 bases; junction bases not matched to a gene: 8. CDR3 sequence reads: CASSFLTGVTTEAFF. CDR3 sequence (DNA): TGTGCCAGCAGTTTTCTCACAGGGGTTACCACTGAAGCTTTCTTT.

This clone was counted between two and nine times. This chain connects TRBV21-1 to TRBJ2-1; the table's D gene call, TRBD2, was not cross checked with the DNA. TRBV21-1 is reported as a pseudogene. This CDR3 spans 17 amino acids. CDR3 sequence: CASSIHSTSGGNNEQFF. The CDR3 nucleotides are TGTGCCAGCAGCATCCACTCGACTAGCGGGGGGAACAATGAGCAGTTCTTC.

This clone was counted a single time. The chain combines TRBV7-3 with TRBJ2-3; 7 nucleotides align to TRBD2. CDR1 and CDR2 from the germline V gene are SGHTA and FQGTGA. The CDR3 consists of 15 residues. With V trimmed by 4 bases and J by 0 bases, 4 bases remained unmatched. CDR3 region: CASSSAGISTDTQYF. The CDR3, as DNA: TGTGCCAGCAGCTCAGCGGGGATAAGCACAGATACGCAGTATTTT. Full variable domain (rest looked up from reference TRBV7-3 and TRBJ2-3): GAGVSQTPSNKVTEKGKYVELRCDPISGHTALYWYRQSLGQGPEFLIYFQGTGAADDSGLPNDRFFAVRPEGSVSTLKIQRTERGDSAVYLCASSSAGISTDTQYFGPGTRLTVL.

This clone was recorded once. The chain joins TRBV11-2 to TRBJ2-5; unclear D gene. Germline V gene sequence: CDR1 SGHAT, CDR2 FQNNGV. V gave up 0 bases and J gave up 11 bases, with 7 bases separating them. This CDR3 is 11 amino acids long. The CDR3 protein is CASSLETEQYF. In DNA, the CDR3 is TGTGCCAGCAGCTTAGAGACGGAGCAGTACTTC.

This chain links TRBV19 with TRBJ1-1, with 8 bases matching TRBD1. J lost 9 bases, V lost 10 bases, and 7 bases had no gene match. The CDR3 loop spans 11 amino acids. CDR1 is LNHDA and CDR2 is SQIVND in the germline V gene (reference sequence). The CDR3 DNA is TGTGCCACCTATCGACAGGGGCAAGCTTTCTTT. It translates to CATYRQGQAFF.

Notes on this clone: This CDR3 is also generated by other DNA sequences in the sample. J is TRBJ1-1 and V is TRBV7-2, with D perhaps TRBD1 (5 bases). Trimming took 5 bases from V and 1 from J, leaving 8 bases between them. The germline V gene has CDR1 SGHTA and CDR2 FQGNSA. There are 13 residues in the CDR3. The CDR3 DNA sequence: TGTGCCAGCAGCAGGCAGGGGAACACTGAAGCTTTCTTT. It codes for CASSRQGNTEAFF.

This clone was recorded only once. This sequence joins TRBV9 and TRBJ1-2; unclear D gene. V gave up 0 bases and J gave up 6 bases, with 12 bases separating them. Germline CDR1 is SGDLS and CDR2 is YYNGEE. The CDR3 has 14 amino acids. The CDR3 is CASSVVGNLHGYTF. The DNA of the CDR3 is TGTGCCAGCAGCGTAGTGGGCAATTTACATGGCTACACCTTC.

This clone occurred once. One end of the junction does not line up with germline, which may come from a read error. The V gene is TRBV7-9, the J gene TRBJ2-2; the D gene is possibly TRBD2 (5 bases). Germline CDR1 is SEHNR and CDR2 is FQNEAQ (reference sequence). The CDR3 extends over 16 amino acids. CDR3 DNA sequence: TGTTCCAGCAGCTTAGGTTCGGGAAGGAACACCGGGGAGCTGTTTTTT. Its protein is CSSSLGSGRNTGELFF.

The rearrangement joins TRBV7-6 to TRBJ2-5, with 12 bases fitting TRBD2. V lost 5 bases to trimming and J lost 0 bases; unmatched junction nucleotides: 4. Germline V gives CDR1 SGHVS, CDR2 FNYEAQ. The length of the CDR3 is 16 residues. The DNA for the CDR3 is TGTGCCAGCAGCGGCTGGACTAGCGGGAACCAAGAGACCCAGTACTTC. As protein: CASSGWTSGNQETQYF.

The rearrangement joins TRBV27 to TRBJ1-5; no reliable D call. The CDR3 length is 14 residues. Germline CDR1 reads MNHEY; CDR2 reads SMNVEV (reference sequence). V lost 8 bases and J 0 bases, leaving 11 bases between the germline ends. CDR3: CASGEWGSNQPQHF. The CDR3 DNA reads TGTGCCAGCGGGGAGTGGGGTAGCAATCAGCCCCAGCATTTT.

The chain is built from TRBV5-8 and TRBJ2-7, with 15 nucleotides matching TRBD2. V lost 4 bases, J lost 7 bases, and 6 bases stayed unmatched. The CDR3 is 15 residues long. Germline CDR1 is SGHTS and CDR2 is YDEGEE. CDR3 bases: TGTGCCAGCAGCCCCGGGACTAGCGGGAGGCGGGAGCAGTACTTC. Its translation is CASSPGTSGRREQYF.

The gene calls are TRBV7-2 and TRBJ2-2; the match to TRBD2 covers 7 bases. The CDR3 runs 15 residues. CDR1 is SGHTA, CDR2 FQGNSA, per germline. The V and J ends lost 6 bases and 4 bases, in that order; junction bases with no gene match: 8. The CDR3 nucleotides are TGTGCCAGCAGGGCCCGACTAGCCGGCACCGGGGAGCTGTTTTTT. It yields the protein CASRARLAGTGELFF.

The V call is TRBV30, the J call TRBJ1-3; D gene unclear. V lost 0 bases and J lost 2, with 8 bases in between. CDR1 is GTSNPN and CDR2 is SVGIG in the germline V gene (reference sequence). The CDR3 consists of 14 residues. CDR3 DNA sequence: TGTGCCTGGAGTGTAGCCTTAACTGGAAACACCATATATTTT. Protein: CAWSVALTGNTIYF.

The chain has TRBV9 and TRBJ1-6; D gene uncertain. CDR1 is SGDLS and CDR2 is YYNGEE in the germline V gene. V was shortened by 0 bases and J by 6 bases, with 13 bases between the two germline ends. This CDR3 is 16 amino acids long. The CDR3 nucleotides read TGTGCCAGCAGCGTAGGTGGTCAGACTTTTAATTCACCCCTCCACTTT. Translation gives CASSVGGQTFNSPLHF.

V is TRBV7-2 and J is TRBJ2-3; 8 bases match TRBD1. With V trimmed by 2 bases and J by 5 bases, 9 bases remained unmatched. This CDR3 is 16 amino acids long. Germline assignment: CDR1 SGHTA and CDR2 FQGNSA. The chain's CDR3 is CASSLIRTGLKDTQYF. Written as DNA, the CDR3 is TGTGCCAGCAGCTTAATAAGGACAGGGTTGAAAGATACGCAGTATTTT.

The chain carries TRBV5-6 and TRBJ2-1, with TRBD2 matching over 13 bases. Germline CDR1 reads SGHDT; CDR2 reads YYEEEE. This CDR3 is 15 amino acids long. V gave up 4 bases and J gave up 15 bases; unmatched junction bases: 13. Here the CDR3 reads CASSTGLAGVRSVFF. The CDR3 DNA reads TGTGCCAGCAGCACTGGACTAGCGGGAGTGCGGTCGGTGTTCTTC.

The table lists this clone with a count of one. An end of the junction does not agree with germline; a read error may underlie this. The chain couples TRBV7-9 to TRBJ2-7, with 7 bases identical to TRBD1. CDR1 is SEHNR and CDR2 is FQNEAQ in the germline V gene (reference sequence). The CDR3 loop spans 14 amino acids. CDR3 sequence: CSSSSTGQSYEQYF. CDR3 nucleotides: TGTTCCAGCAGCTCGACGGGACAGTCCTACGAGCAGTACTTC.

This clone was seen only once. The rearrangement joins TRBV4-1 to TRBJ1-5; D ambiguous. V lost 0 bases and J lost 4, with 13 bases in between. The V gene's germline CDR1 is MGHRA and CDR2 YSYEKL. The CDR3 is 16 residues long. The CDR3 protein is CASSQDSPLDNQPQHF. Written as DNA, the CDR3 is TGCGCCAGCAGCCAAGATTCACCCTTAGATAATCAGCCCCAGCATTTT.

J is TRBJ1-1 and V is TRBV2, with D possibly matching TRBD1 (5 bases). Per the germline V gene, CDR1 is SNHLY and CDR2 is FYNNEI. The V gene lost 2 bases and the J gene lost 8 bases, with 15 bases spanning the gap. There are 14 residues in the CDR3. The CDR3 region is CASSEFRGEGEAFF. The CDR3 DNA follows: TGTGCCAGCAGTGAATTCCGGGGGGAGGGGGAAGCTTTCTTT.

V is TRBV9 and J is TRBJ2-5; no reliable D call. The J call is uncertain, as TRBJ2-7 better fits the DNA end. The CDR3 length is 12 residues. Germline CDR1 SGDLS, CDR2 YYNGEE. For the CDR3, the DNA is TGTGCCAGCAGCGGTAGTGACTACGAGCAGTACTTC. This encodes CASSGSDYEQYF.